The 3 T cell receptor beta chains below come from one sample, sequenced in a study of blood T cell repertoires in COVID-19 (TCRdb year 2020). Library prep was done by the immunoSEQ multiplex PCR assay. TCRdb holds this immuneACCESS table with in-frame rearrangements only. Some clones are missing; in checked studies, unresolved V genes explain under half, and the rest has no known cause. Across this sample there are approximately 70,000 clones, with 72% seen only once. Approximately 50% of the sample lies in the top ten. Sequencing used PBMCs or T cells enriched from blood (not recorded which). The receptors stem from a woman aged 55-69 years who had been exposed to COVID-19.

The V gene is TRBV11-3, the J gene TRBJ2-2; possible D gene TRBD2, 5 bases. The CDR3 totals 15 residues. V lost 3 bases and J 1 base, leaving 9 bases between the germline ends. In germline, CDR1 is SGHNT, CDR2 YENEEA. CDR3 coding DNA: TGTGCCAGCAGCTTCGGCCGGGGGAACACCGGGGAGCTGTTTTTT. This sequence encodes CASSFGRGNTGELFF.

The genes are TRBV10-2 and TRBJ2-7; perhaps TRBD2 as D (5 bases). This CDR3 is built from 13 residues. V lost 2 bases and J lost 2, with 7 bases in between. Looked up from germline, CDR1 is WSHSY and CDR2 is SAAADI. The CDR3 here is CASSERGPYEQYF. As DNA, the CDR3 is TGCGCCAGCAGTGAGAGAGGGCCCTACGAGCAGTACTTC.

V usage is TRBV4-2 and J usage is TRBJ1-2; no reliable D call. The V and J ends lost 7 bases and 8 bases respectively, with 14 bases between them. CDR1 and CDR2 from the germline V gene are LGHNA and YNFKEQ. This CDR3 has 12 residues. CDR3 coding DNA: TGTGCCAGCAACCCGCCCCCGGGGGGCTACACCTTC. Protein sequence: CASNPPPGGYTF.